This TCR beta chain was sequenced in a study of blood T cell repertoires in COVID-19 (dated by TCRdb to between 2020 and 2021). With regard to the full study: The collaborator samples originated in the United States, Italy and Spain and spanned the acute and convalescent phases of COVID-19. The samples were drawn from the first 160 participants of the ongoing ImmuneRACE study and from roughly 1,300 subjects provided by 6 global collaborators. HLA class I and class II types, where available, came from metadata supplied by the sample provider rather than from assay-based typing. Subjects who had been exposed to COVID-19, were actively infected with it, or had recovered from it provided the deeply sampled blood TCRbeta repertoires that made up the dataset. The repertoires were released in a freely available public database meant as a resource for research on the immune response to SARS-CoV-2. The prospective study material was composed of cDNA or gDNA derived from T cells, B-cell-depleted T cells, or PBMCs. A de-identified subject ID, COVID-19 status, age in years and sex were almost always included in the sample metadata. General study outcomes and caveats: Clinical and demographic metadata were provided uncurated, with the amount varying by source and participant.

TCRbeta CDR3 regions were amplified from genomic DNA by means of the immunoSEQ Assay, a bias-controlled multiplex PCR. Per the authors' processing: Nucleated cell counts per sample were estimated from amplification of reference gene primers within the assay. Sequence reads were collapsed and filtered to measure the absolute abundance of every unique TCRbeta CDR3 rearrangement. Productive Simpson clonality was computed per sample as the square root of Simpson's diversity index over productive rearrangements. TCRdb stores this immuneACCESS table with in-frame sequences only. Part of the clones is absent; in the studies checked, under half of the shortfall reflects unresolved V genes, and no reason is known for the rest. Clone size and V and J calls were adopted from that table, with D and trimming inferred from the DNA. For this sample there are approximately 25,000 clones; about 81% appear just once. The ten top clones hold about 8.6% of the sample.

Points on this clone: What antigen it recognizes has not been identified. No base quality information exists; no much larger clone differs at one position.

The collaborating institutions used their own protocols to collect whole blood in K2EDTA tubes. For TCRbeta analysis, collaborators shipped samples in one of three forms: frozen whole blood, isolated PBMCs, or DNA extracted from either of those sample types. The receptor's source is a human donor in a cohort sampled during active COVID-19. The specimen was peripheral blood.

The CDR3 reads as follows: CASSLLALGYEQFF. The nucleotides read TGTGCCAGCAGCTTGTTAGCTCTTGGGTATGAGCAGTTCTTC. The chain is encoded by TRBV7-2 joined to TRBJ2-1; the D gene is unclear. Spanning cysteine to phenylalanine, the CDR3 consists of 14 amino acids. The entry retains the CDR3 DNA only, 42 bases that are in frame from base 1. V and J lose 3 bases and 8 bases, and a span of 14 bases separates them. CDR1 and CDR2, per the germline V gene, are SGHTA and FQGNSA.